Following are 26 T cell receptor beta chains from one sample sequenced in a study of T-cell reconstitution after alpha-beta-depleted transplantation in children. Unique molecular identifiers were built into the TCRbeta library. TCRdb reprocessed the PCR reads with MiXCR, giving one entry per CDR3 protein. The sample has approximately 510,000 distinct CDR3 sequences, approximately 20% seen once. The sequenced sample was PBMCs from the stem cell graft donor, obtained from the stem cell graft. The receptors stem from a human donor who donated a stem cell graft to a child with acute lymphoblastic leukemia.

The chain combines TRBV14 with TRBJ1-2, with D unclear. The CDR3 has 12 residues. Germline CDR1 and CDR2: SGHDN and FVKESK. V was clipped by 2 bases and J by 8 bases, with 9 bases between them. DNA for the CDR3: TGTGCCAGCAGCCAACGAACGGGGGGCTACACCTTC. Translated, it gives CASSQRTGGYTF. Full variable domain (missing parts from reference TRBV14 and TRBJ1-2): EAGVTQFPSHSVIEKGQTVTLRCDPISGHDNLYWYRRVMGKEIKFLLHFVKESKQDESGMPNNRFLAERTGGTYSTLKVQPAELEDSGVYFCASSQRTGGYTFGSGTRLTVV.

The chain combines TRBV5-5 with TRBJ2-7; D ambiguous. This CDR3 comprises 18 residues. CDR1 SGHKS and CDR2 YYEKEE come from the germline V gene (reference sequence). V was clipped by 0 bases and J by 0 bases, with 19 bases between them. The CDR3 region is CASSLGRHGELSSYEQYF. DNA of the CDR3: TGTGCCAGCAGCTTGGGAAGACATGGGGAACTTAGCTCCTACGAGCAGTACTTC.

This clonotype was recorded a few times. The chain employs TRBV20-1 and TRBJ2-7; D is unclear. V lost 0 bases to trimming and J lost 3 bases, with 9 bases between them. CDR1 and CDR2 from the germline V gene are DFQATT and SNEGSKA (reference sequence). The CDR3 runs to 13 residues. In DNA, the CDR3 is TGCAGTGCTAGAGAAGTGGCAGTCTACGAGCAGTACTTC. It encodes CSAREVAVYEQYF.

The chain employs TRBV11-2 and TRBJ1-2, with TRBD1 matching over 7 bases. The CDR3 totals 16 residues. The germline CDR1 and CDR2 sequences are SGHAT and FQNNGV. V lost 1 base to trimming and J lost 4 bases; unmatched junction nucleotides: 9. As DNA, the CDR3 is TGTGCCAGCAGCTTAGGCCCCTACAGGGGACCCTATGGCTACACCTTC. Protein product: CASSLGPYRGPYGYTF.

The rearrangement uses TRBV2 and TRBJ2-2; D uncertain. The CDR3 length is 15 residues. Trimming left V 4 bases short and J 1 base short, with 10 bases between. Germline lookup yields CDR1 SNHLY and CDR2 FYNNEI. As DNA, the CDR3 is TGTGCCAGCAGTGGGATCGGACGGAACACCGGGGAGCTGTTTTTT. This sequence encodes CASSGIGRNTGELFF.

The chain carries TRBV5-1 and TRBJ1-4; tentative D call: TRBD1 (5 bases). V was shortened by 4 bases and J by 2 bases, with 18 bases between the two germline ends. Germline CDR1 and CDR2: SGHRS and YFSETQ. The CDR3 runs 17 residues. The DNA for the CDR3 is TGCGCCAGCAGCCCACGGGGCGAGTCGGGTACTAATGAAAAACTGTTTTTT. Protein sequence: CASSPRGESGTNEKLFF.

The chain combines TRBV29-1 with TRBJ2-7; 9 bases agree with TRBD2. The CDR3 extends over 13 amino acids. From germline, CDR1 is SQVTM and CDR2 ANQGSEA. Germline trimming cut 7 bases from V and 1 base from J; bases unmatched to any gene: 5. DNA of the CDR3: TGCAGCGCCGGGACTAGCTGGTCCTACGAGCAGTACTTC. It translates to CSAGTSWSYEQYF.

This clonotype was seen many times. V and J are TRBV12-3 or TRBV12-4 and TRBJ1-1; 11 bases align to TRBD1. The CDR3 covers 14 residues. Trimming cost V 5 bases and J 2 bases; bases outside gene matches: 1. In DNA form, the CDR3 reads TGTGCCAGCAGTGGGACAGGGGGAAACACTGAAGCTTTCTTT. Its translation is CASSGTGGNTEAFF.

The table lists this clonotype with many counts. This chain links TRBV12-3 or TRBV12-4 with TRBJ2-1; TRBD1 agrees at 7 bases. The junction had 7 bases not matched to a gene; V was cut back by 6 bases and J by 2 bases. The CDR3 consists of 15 residues. The DNA of the CDR3 is TGTGCCAGCAGCTACAGGACAGGTACCTACAATGAGCAGTTCTTC. This sequence encodes CASSYRTGTYNEQFF.

This clonotype was seen a handful of times. V usage is TRBV12-3 or TRBV12-4 and J usage is TRBJ2-2; no definite D call. Trimming removed 1 base from V and 3 bases from J, with 15 bases in between. The CDR3 is made up of 17 amino acids. This CDR3 reads CASSLELGRSDTGELFF. The DNA for the CDR3 is TGTGCCAGCAGTTTAGAATTGGGCAGATCCGACACCGGGGAGCTGTTTTTT.

V is TRBV5-1 and J is TRBJ1-1, with D perhaps matching TRBD1 (5 bases). The CDR3 has 14 amino acids. Trimming shortened V by 2 bases and J by 5 bases, and 13 bases separated the two germline ends. In germline, CDR1 is SGHRS, CDR2 YFSETQ. The CDR3 DNA is TGCGCCAGCAGCTTAAGGGGCGCGGTTACTGAAGCTTTCTTT. It is translated as CASSLRGAVTEAFF.

This clonotype came up many times. V is TRBV25-1 and J is TRBJ2-7, with a tentative D call TRBD1 (5 bases). The CDR3 spans 14 residues. Germline V gene lookup returns CDR1 MGHDK and CDR2 SYGVNS. Trimming removed 2 bases at V and 6 bases at J, with 14 bases between. DNA for the CDR3: TGTGCCAGCAGTGAACAAGCAGGGCTAAGCGAGCAGTACTTC. Translated: CASSEQAGLSEQYF.

The CDR3 loop is CASSLIPGSRTDTQYF. The CDR3 DNA is TGTGCCAGCAGTTTGATTCCCGGGAGCCGTACAGATACGCAGTATTTT. The rearrangement links TRBV27 to TRBJ2-3; possible D gene TRBD2, 6 bases. The CDR3 contains 16 residues. The germline V and J ends were trimmed by 3 bases and 3 bases, with 16 bases remaining between them. Per germline, CDR1 MNHEY and CDR2 SMNVEV (reference sequence).

This clonotype was detected a few times. The chain joins TRBV28 to TRBJ2-7; D is ambiguous. V dropped 0 bases and J dropped 3 bases, with 12 bases sitting between them. The CDR3 covers 15 residues. Germline assignment: CDR1 MDHEN and CDR2 SYDVKM. As DNA, the CDR3 is TGTGCCAGCAGTTTATGGGAAGGGCCTGGCTACGAGCAGTACTTC. It codes for CASSLWEGPGYEQYF.

Many counts were recorded for this clonotype. The V call is TRBV28, the J call TRBJ2-7; 7 bases map to TRBD1. Germline CDR1 and CDR2: MDHEN and SYDVKM. The CDR3 has 13 residues. V dropped 5 bases and J dropped 3; count of bases not matched to a gene: 4. The CDR3: CASSPGQIYEQYF. The CDR3 DNA is TGTGCCAGCAGTCCGGGACAGATCTACGAGCAGTACTTC.

The CDR3 loop is CASGPGQVEADTQYF. Written as DNA, the CDR3 is TGTGCTAGTGGCCCTGGACAGGTCGAAGCAGATACGCAGTATTTT. V and J are TRBV12-5 and TRBJ2-3; 7 bases agree with TRBD1. Looked up from germline, CDR1 is LGHNT and CDR2 is FRNRAP. The CDR3 runs 15 residues. The junction had 10 bases not matched to a gene; V was cut back by 6 bases and J by 4 bases.

This clonotype has a handful of counts. This chain connects TRBV15 to TRBJ2-1, with 8 bases fitting TRBD1. Germline trimming cut 2 bases from V and 5 bases from J; bases unmatched to any gene: 5. The CDR3 loop spans 15 amino acids. The germline gives CDR1 LNHNV, CDR2 YYDKDF (reference sequence). The CDR3 sequence: CATSRPDRGHNEQFF. CDR3 DNA: TGTGCCACCAGCAGACCAGACAGGGGCCACAATGAGCAGTTCTTC.

This clonotype has more than one count but fewer than ten. The chain employs TRBV3-1 and TRBJ2-3; TRBD1 aligns across 7 bases. V shed 5 bases, J shed 4 bases, and the junction held 6 bases outside the gene matches. The germline gives CDR1 LGHDT, CDR2 YNNKEL (reference sequence). The CDR3 is made up of 14 amino acids. The CDR3 nucleotides are TGTGCCAGCAGCGGAAGGGGGCAAGCAGATACGCAGTATTTT. Protein product: CASSGRGQADTQYF.

In this sample, this clonotype turned up a few times. The chain recombines TRBV3-1 with TRBJ2-1; possible D gene TRBD2, 7 bases. Germline V gene data show CDR1 as LGHDT and CDR2 as YNNKEL (reference sequence). V was clipped by 4 bases and J by 0 bases, with 13 bases between them. The CDR3 loop spans 16 amino acids. The CDR3 DNA sequence: TGTGCCAGCAGCCGAGGGGGGGAGGGCTCCTACAATGAGCAGTTCTTC. It specifies CASSRGGEGSYNEQFF.

This clonotype showed up just a few times. The V and J genes are TRBV9 and TRBJ2-3; D not certain. V was cut by 0 bases and J by 3 bases, with 5 bases left in between. CDR3 length: 13 residues. In germline, CDR1 is SGDLS, CDR2 YYNGEE. The CDR3 region has the DNA TGTGCCAGCAGCGTAGGTCGGACAGATACGCAGTATTTT. This translates into CASSVGRTDTQYF.

This clonotype was recorded a few times. The rearrangement joins TRBV7-2 to TRBJ2-7; TRBD1 or TRBD2 may be the D gene (5 bases each). V lost 2 bases and J lost 1, with 15 bases in between. The CDR3 sequence is 16 residues long. From germline, CDR1 is SGHTA and CDR2 FQGNSA. The CDR3 nucleotides read TGTGCCAGCAGCTTACGGCTGTGGGACGTTTCCTACGAGCAGTACTTC. It encodes CASSLRLWDVSYEQYF.

The chain employs TRBV5-1 and TRBJ2-3; 7 bases align to TRBD1. Germline-derived CDR1 and CDR2 are SGHRS and YFSETQ. The length of the CDR3 is 14 residues. V was clipped by 7 bases and J by 2 bases; unmatched bases: 7. This CDR3 reads CASRGQRATDTQYF. CDR3 nucleotide sequence: TGCGCCAGCCGGGGACAGAGGGCCACAGATACGCAGTATTTT.

The table lists this clonotype with a few counts. The CDR3 reads CASSSPPNTEAFF. DNA for the CDR3: TGTGCCAGCAGCTCACCTCCGAACACTGAAGCTTTCTTT. The chain is built from TRBV7-9 and TRBJ1-1, with D uncertain. CDR1 is SEHNR, CDR2 FQNEAQ, per germline (reference sequence). This CDR3 is 13 amino acids long. Deletions cut 4 bases from V and 1 base from J, with 7 bases between.

This chain connects TRBV7-9 to TRBJ2-7, with D uncertain. Trimming shortened V by 4 bases and J by 2 bases, and 12 bases separated the two germline ends. The CDR3 sequence is 14 residues long. Germline values: CDR1 SEHNR, CDR2 FQNEAQ (reference sequence). CDR3 sequence reads: CASSSGRTAYEQYF. The CDR3 bases are TGTGCCAGCAGCTCCGGACGTACCGCCTACGAGCAGTACTTC.

This clonotype appeared a few times. The DNA is omitted, as the CDR3 cannot be located on it reliably, and the CDR3 follows TCRdb's listing. V and J are TRBV10-3 and TRBJ1-5. The CDR3 is made up of 13 amino acids, end residues included. CDR1 and CDR2 (germline): ENHRY, SYGVKD. The CDR3 spells CDAYACSNQPQHF.

This clonotype turned up a few times. The rearrangement uses TRBV5-1 and TRBJ1-1; 8 bases are shared with TRBD1. Germline lookup yields CDR1 SGHRS and CDR2 YFSETQ. This CDR3 spans 15 amino acids. The V segment lost 0 bases and the J segment 5 bases; nucleotides outside the gene matches: 6. The CDR3 DNA is TGCGCCAGCAGCTTGGGACAGGGGTTGAGGACTGAAGCTTTCTTT. Encoded protein: CASSLGQGLRTEAFF.